Shown below are 18 T cell receptor beta chains from a single sample sequenced in a study of T cells in Graves' hyperthyroidism and ophthalmopathy. It was RNA transcripts that yielded the amplified TCR beta CDR3 regions. The HTBI primer set was used in a first-round RT-PCR of the TCR CDR3. One entry per CDR3 protein, called by TCRdb with MiXCR from the multiplex PCR reads. This table has 400,000 to 550,000 distinct CDR3 sequences, approximately 24% appearing once. Sequencing was performed on blood. These receptors were taken from a young woman with Graves' ophthalmopathy.

This clonotype was detected ten times or more. Germline and junction disagree at one end, which may indicate a read error. This sequence joins TRBV6-5 and TRBJ2-6; 7 bases fit TRBD1. Germline V CDR1 and CDR2: MNHEY, SVGAGI. The CDR3 contains 15 residues. The CDR3 spells CVSSYRGTGANVLTF. In DNA form, the CDR3 reads TGTGTCAGCAGCTACAGGGGAACTGGGGCCAACGTCCTGACTTTC.

This clonotype was found many times. The chain carries TRBV29-1 and TRBJ1-2, with 8 bases fitting TRBD1. Germline CDR1 reads SQVTM; CDR2 reads ANQGSEA. Trimming cost V 5 bases and J 2 bases; bases outside gene matches: 4. This CDR3 has 13 amino acids. CDR3 amino acids: CSVWGQANYGYTF. DNA for the CDR3: TGCAGCGTTTGGGGACAGGCGAACTATGGCTACACCTTC.

Ten or more counts support this clonotype. The genes are TRBV28 and TRBJ1-2, with TRBD1 as a possible D gene (5 bases). Germline V gene data show CDR1 as MDHEN and CDR2 as SYDVKM. CDR3 length: 16 residues. V dropped 7 bases and J dropped 3 bases, with 21 bases sitting between them. The CDR3 DNA sequence: TGTGCCAGCACTCTCGACCCTTCAGGGAGATACTATGGCTACACCTTC. Protein product: CASTLDPSGRYYGYTF.

This clonotype has at least ten counts. V is TRBV6-2 or TRBV6-3 and J is TRBJ2-7; 7 nucleotides match TRBD2. With 2 bases clipped from V and 0 bases from J, the junction kept 16 bases outside the gene matches. Looked up from germline, CDR1 is MNHEY and CDR2 is SVGEGT. This CDR3 has 19 amino acids. The CDR3 coding sequence is TGTGCCAGCAGTTACCGGGCCAACACGGGGAGGGTGGTCTCCTACGAGCAGTACTTC. Amino acids: CASSYRANTGRVVSYEQYF.

This clonotype was detected only a few times. The chain employs TRBV6-1 and TRBJ1-2, with D tentatively TRBD1 (5 bases). The CDR3 extends over 15 amino acids. Germline CDR1 and CDR2: MNHNS and SASEGT. Trimming removed 7 bases from V and 4 bases from J, with 19 bases in between. The DNA of the CDR3 is TGTGCCAGCACCCTGGACCTAACGGGACCCTATGGCTACACCTTC. Translation: CASTLDLTGPYGYTF.

In its sample, this clonotype was seen a few times. The chain links TRBV2 to TRBJ2-5, with 7 bases lining up with TRBD1. CDR1 and CDR2 from the germline V gene are SNHLY and FYNNEI. The junction had 12 bases not matched to a gene; V was cut back by 6 bases and J by 5 bases. There are 15 residues in the CDR3. The CDR3: CASSETEGGRETQYF. The CDR3 DNA is TGTGCCAGCAGCGAAACTGAAGGGGGCCGGGAGACCCAGTACTTC.

This clonotype has a count of ten or more. This chain links TRBV27 with TRBJ2-7; 9 bases fit TRBD1. V gave up 4 bases and J gave up 6 bases; unmatched junction bases: 4. The germline CDR1 and CDR2 sequences are MNHEY and SMNVEV (reference sequence). This CDR3 has 13 residues. CDR3 coding DNA: TGTGCCAGCAGTTGGGACAGGGAAGGCGAGCAGTACTTC. It encodes CASSWDREGEQYF.

The table lists this clonotype with a few counts. The V call is TRBV7-9, the J call TRBJ2-4; D not resolved. Trimming took off 0 bases at V and 5 bases at J, with 14 bases between the two ends. Germline V gives CDR1 SEHNR, CDR2 FQNEAQ (reference sequence). The CDR3 runs to 16 residues. The CDR3 loop is CASSLARQNAQNIQYF. The CDR3, as DNA: TGTGCCAGCAGCTTAGCGCGGCAGAACGCCCAAAACATTCAGTACTTC.

This clonotype showed up many times. The V gene is TRBV2, the J gene TRBJ2-7, with a tentative D call TRBD2 (5 bases). With 1 base removed from V and 7 bases from J, the gap between germline ends came to 23 bases. The CDR3 runs to 17 residues. CDR1 and CDR2 from the germline V gene are SNHLY and FYNNEI. CDR3 in amino acids: CASSEVGWSQSGREQYF. The DNA of the CDR3 is TGTGCCAGCAGTGAAGTCGGTTGGTCCCAGTCGGGAAGAGAGCAGTACTTC.

As concerns this clonotype: With a much larger clone just one base away, this may be a read error. The chain links TRBV2 to TRBJ2-7, with D unresolved. Between the trimmed V and J ends, which lost 3 bases and 0 bases, there was a span of 6 bases. The CDR3 has 13 residues. Germline CDR1 SNHLY, CDR2 FYNNEI. The CDR3 DNA reads TGTGCCAGCAGTGAGCGTTTCTCCTACGAGCAGTACGTC. It is translated as CASSERFSYEQYV.

This clonotype was detected ten times or more. The chain combines TRBV6-2 or TRBV6-3 with TRBJ2-5; 11 positions match TRBD2. Trimming took 2 bases from V and 0 from J; bases not matched to a gene: 8. The CDR3 is 18 amino acids. From germline, CDR1 is MNHEY and CDR2 SVGEGT. The CDR3 DNA reads as TGTGCCAGCAGTTACCAACCCCTACTAGCGGGGGACCAAGAGACCCAGTACTTC. Protein: CASSYQPLLAGDQETQYF.

There are many counts of this clonotype. The chain carries TRBV5-1 and TRBJ2-7; D unclear. The germline CDR1 and CDR2 sequences are SGHRS and YFSETQ. The CDR3 length is 14 residues. V was cut by 0 bases and J by 2 bases, with 9 bases left in between. The CDR3 spells CASSLGSGTYEQYF. CDR3 sequence (DNA): TGCGCCAGCAGCTTGGGGAGTGGCACCTACGAGCAGTACTTC.

This clonotype came up many times. The chain carries TRBV20-1 and TRBJ2-5; 11 positions match TRBD2. V lost 3 bases to trimming and J lost 5 bases; unmatched junction nucleotides: 14. The CDR3 has 17 residues. CDR1 is DFQATT and CDR2 is SNEGSKA in the germline V gene (reference sequence). CDR3 region: CSASPTSGGPWRETQYF. CDR3 in DNA: TGCAGTGCTAGCCCCACTAGCGGGGGCCCATGGAGGGAGACCCAGTACTTC.

The chain links TRBV11-2 to TRBJ2-7; D gene unclear. The V and J ends lost 0 bases and 0 bases respectively, with 12 bases between them. Germline lookup yields CDR1 SGHAT and CDR2 FQNNGV. The CDR3 has 16 amino acids. CDR3 sequence (DNA): TGTGCCAGCAGCTTAGAACTTAGTAGTATCTCCTACGAGCAGTACTTC. Its protein product is CASSLELSSISYEQYF.

This clonotype has a count of ten or more. The chain employs TRBV6-2 or TRBV6-3 and TRBJ2-4, with D possibly called TRBD1 or TRBD2 (6 bases each). This CDR3 contains 15 residues. Trimming left V 4 bases short and J 2 bases short, with 12 bases between. Germline values: CDR1 MNHEY, CDR2 SVGEGT. CDR3 region: CASSLSGAPKNIQYF. The CDR3 bases are TGTGCCAGCAGTTTATCGGGGGCGCCCAAAAACATTCAGTACTTC.

This clonotype appeared many times. The V call is TRBV6-2 or TRBV6-3, the J call TRBJ1-1, with 9 bases lining up with TRBD1. CDR3 length equals 18 residues. Germline V CDR1 and CDR2: MNHEY, SVGEGT. Trimming removed 1 base from V and 5 bases from J; junction bases left unmatched: 14. CDR3 nucleotide sequence: TGTGCCAGCAGTTACTTGTTTGGGACAGGGATTCTAGTTACTGAAGCTTTCTTT. It specifies CASSYLFGTGILVTEAFF.

The J gene is TRBJ1-6, the V gene TRBV11-1; TRBD1 matches 9 bases. Germline V gene lookup returns CDR1 SGHAT and CDR2 FQDESV (reference sequence). The CDR3 covers 16 residues. The ends lost 0 bases at V and 6 bases at J; junction bases unmatched: 3. The CDR3 DNA sequence: TGTGCCAGCAGCTTAGCCTCGGGACAGGGTAATTCACCCCTCCACTTT. This codes for CASSLASGQGNSPLHF.

This clonotype was found many times. V is TRBV7-3 and J is TRBJ1-2, with 10 nucleotides matching TRBD1. The CDR3 consists of 15 residues. J was trimmed by 7 bases and V by 1 base; bases with no gene match: 6. Germline V CDR1 and CDR2: SGHTA, FQGTGA. The CDR3 region has the DNA TGTGCCAGCAGCTTAAAGGGGACAGGGGTTTTTGGCTACACCTTC. Translated, it gives CASSLKGTGVFGYTF.